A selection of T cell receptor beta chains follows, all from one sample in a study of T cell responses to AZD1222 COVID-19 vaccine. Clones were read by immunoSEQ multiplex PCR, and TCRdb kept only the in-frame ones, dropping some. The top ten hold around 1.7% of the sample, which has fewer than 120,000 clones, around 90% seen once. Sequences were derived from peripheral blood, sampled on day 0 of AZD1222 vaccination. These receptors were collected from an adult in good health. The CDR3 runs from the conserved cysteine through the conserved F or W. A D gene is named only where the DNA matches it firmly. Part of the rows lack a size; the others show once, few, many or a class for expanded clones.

DNA: TGTGCCAGCAGCCGACAGGGAAACTATGGCTACACCTTC
CDR3: CASSRQGNYGYTF
D: TRBD1
size: -
J: TRBJ1-2
V: TRBV11-2

DNA: TGTGCCAGCTCACCGGGGATAATGGGTTTCGATGGCTACACCTTC
CDR3: CASSPGIMGFDGYTF
D: -
size: -
J: TRBJ1-2
V: TRBV18

DNA: TGTGCCAGCAGCGTCGCACGGAGAACTAATGAAAAACTGTTTTTT
CDR3: CASSVARRTNEKLFF
D: -
size: -
J: TRBJ1-4
V: TRBV3-1/TRBV3-2

DNA: TGTGCCAGCACCCAGCGGGCAACTAATGAAAAACTGTTTTTT
CDR3: CASTQRATNEKLFF
D: -
size: -
J: TRBJ1-4
V: TRBV13

DNA: TGTGCCAGCAGCTCCTACGAGCAGTACTTC
CDR3: CASSSYEQYF
D: -
size: -
J: TRBJ2-7
V: TRBV11-2

DNA: TGTGCCAGCAGCCAAGAAGTGGGCGGGACCTACAATGAGCAGTTCTTC
CDR3: CASSQEVGGTYNEQFF
D: -
size: -
J: TRBJ2-1
V: TRBV3-1/TRBV3-2

DNA: TGTGCCAGTAGTACGGTAGCCGGGAGTTCCTACGAGCAGTACTTC
CDR3: CASSTVAGSSYEQYF
D: -
size: -
J: TRBJ2-7
V: TRBV19

DNA: TGTGCCAGCAGCTCGACCGGGCATGACCCTGAAGCTTTCTTT
CDR3: CASSSTGHDPEAFF
D: -
size: -
J: TRBJ1-1
V: TRBV11-3

DNA: TGTGCCAGCAGTCCCATGATAGGGACTGGAGGCTACACCTTC
CDR3: CASSPMIGTGGYTF
D: -
size: once
J: TRBJ1-2
V: TRBV27

DNA: TGTGCCAGTAGTATGACAGCTAACTATGGCTACACCTTC
CDR3: CASSMTANYGYTF
D: -
size: -
J: TRBJ1-2
V: TRBV19

DNA: TGCGCCAGCAGCCCGGCCGCTGAGGGCGGTCAGCCCCAGCATTTT
CDR3: CASSPAAEGGQPQHF
D: -
size: -
J: TRBJ1-5
V: TRBV5-1

DNA: TGTGCCAGCAGCTCCAGGTCGGCAGGGGGCGTGGGCGAGCAGTACTTC
CDR3: CASSSRSAGGVGEQYF
D: TRBD1
size: -
J: TRBJ2-7
V: TRBV9

DNA: TGTGCCAGCAGCTTAGATCCCCAGGGGGCCCTTAACTATGGCTACACCTTC
CDR3: CASSLDPQGALNYGYTF
D: TRBD1
size: -
J: TRBJ1-2
V: TRBV7-2

DNA: TGCAGTGCTAGTTTGGAACAGAGTGGCTACACCTTC
CDR3: CSASLEQSGYTF
D: -
size: -
J: TRBJ1-2
V: TRBV20-1

DNA: TGTGCCAGCAGCCTTGGACCGCTGAACCCGAACACCGGGGAGCTGTTTTTT
CDR3: CASSLGPLNPNTGELFF
D: -
size: few
J: TRBJ2-2
V: TRBV11-3

DNA: TGCGCCAGCAGTGAGTCGAGAGCGGGAGGCAACGAGCAGTACTTC
CDR3: CASSESRAGGNEQYF
D: TRBD2
size: -
J: TRBJ2-7
V: TRBV10-1

DNA: TGTGCCAGCAGCCCCGGGGAGCGGGGGGGCAATGAGCAGTTCTTC
CDR3: CASSPGERGGNEQFF
D: TRBD2
size: -
J: TRBJ2-1
V: TRBV7-9

DNA: TGTGCCATCAGTGCTTCAGTGAACACTGAAGCTTTCTTT
CDR3: CAISASVNTEAFF
D: -
size: -
J: TRBJ1-1
V: TRBV10-3

DNA: TGTGCCAGCAGCCAAGCAGTGGGGGGAAACACCATATATTTT
CDR3: CASSQAVGGNTIYF
D: -
size: -
J: TRBJ1-3
V: TRBV4-2

DNA: TGTGCCACCAGCAGAGGGATTGAGATTAGCAATCAGCCCCAGCATTTT
CDR3: CATSRGIEISNQPQHF
D: -
size: -
J: TRBJ1-5
V: TRBV15

DNA: TGTGCCAGCAGTGAAGGTATGGAGCTTGAAGCTTTCTTT
CDR3: CASSEGMELEAFF
D: -
size: -
J: TRBJ1-1
V: TRBV6-1

DNA: TGTGCCAGCAGGGCGGACAGCTCCTATAATTCACCCCTCCACTTT
CDR3: CASRADSSYNSPLHF
D: -
size: -
J: TRBJ1-6
V: TRBV2

DNA: TGCAGCGTTGCTAGTCCGGGACCCAATCAGCCCCAGCATTTT
CDR3: CSVASPGPNQPQHF
D: -
size: -
J: TRBJ1-5
V: TRBV29-1

DNA: TGTGCCTGGAGTTTTCGTTTGAGGGGGAACACTGAAGCTTTCTTT
CDR3: CAWSFRLRGNTEAFF
D: -
size: -
J: TRBJ1-1
V: TRBV30

DNA: TGTGCCAGCAGTTACGACCGGACGGGAACCACTGAAGCTTTCTTT
CDR3: CASSYDRTGTTEAFF
D: -
size: -
J: TRBJ1-1
V: TRBV6-6

DNA: TGTGCCAGCAGCTTGGCCTCTGGCAGGGACTATGGCTACACCTTC
CDR3: CASSLASGRDYGYTF
D: -
size: -
J: TRBJ1-2
V: TRBV5-4

DNA: TGCGCCAGCAGCTCGGACGGGACAGATGCAACTAATGAAAAACTGTTTTTT
CDR3: CASSSDGTDATNEKLFF
D: TRBD1
size: -
J: TRBJ1-4
V: TRBV5-1

DNA: TGTGCCTGGAGTGGTAAAGGGGTGAACACTGAAGCTTTCTTT
CDR3: CAWSGKGVNTEAFF
D: -
size: -
J: TRBJ1-1
V: TRBV30

DNA: TGCGCCAGCAGCCCTGGGACAGGGGCCGCGGAGGACGAGCAGTACTTC
CDR3: CASSPGTGAAEDEQYF
D: TRBD1
size: -
J: TRBJ2-7
V: TRBV5-1

DNA: TGTGCCAGCAGCTCGACTAGCGGGGGGGCCGGTCGGCATACGCAGTATTTT
CDR3: CASSSTSGGAGRHTQYF
D: TRBD2
size: -
J: TRBJ2-3
V: TRBV5-4

DNA: TGCGCCAGCAGCCCAGAGGACAGGGATAATTCACCCCTCCACTTT
CDR3: CASSPEDRDNSPLHF
D: TRBD1
size: -
J: TRBJ1-6
V: TRBV4-1

DNA: TGTGCCAGCAGCTTGGCCTCGGACCCCTCCTACGAGCAGTACTTC
CDR3: CASSLASDPSYEQYF
D: -
size: -
J: TRBJ2-7
V: TRBV5-5

DNA: TGTGCCATCCGGGTTGAGCGGGGGTGGACTGAAGCTTTCTTT
CDR3: CAIRVERGWTEAFF
D: -
size: -
J: TRBJ1-1
V: TRBV6-5

DNA: TGTGCCAGCAGCACCGGACCGGGCAATGAGCAGTTCTTC
CDR3: CASSTGPGNEQFF
D: -
size: -
J: TRBJ2-1
V: TRBV11-3

DNA: TGTGCCAGCAGCTTGCCCCGGGACTTACCGACGAGCTATGGCTACACCTTC
CDR3: CASSLPRDLPTSYGYTF
D: -
size: -
J: TRBJ1-2
V: TRBV5-8

DNA: TGTGCCAGCAGCCCACGCTGGGGCGTAGAAGCTTTCTTT
CDR3: CASSPRWGVEAFF
D: -
size: -
J: TRBJ1-1
V: TRBV11-3

DNA: TGTGCCAGCAGCGCTCCAGGGGGTGGGACTGGGGCCAACGTCCTGACTTTC
CDR3: CASSAPGGGTGANVLTF
D: TRBD1
size: -
J: TRBJ2-6
V: TRBV5-4

DNA: TGTGCCAGCAGCCCTGGACTAGCGGGGGGCAATGAGCAGTTCTTC
CDR3: CASSPGLAGGNEQFF
D: TRBD2
size: -
J: TRBJ2-1
V: TRBV3-1/TRBV3-2

DNA: TGTGCCATCAGAGGGACAAGTTCGGCCTACGAGCAGTACTTC
CDR3: CAIRGTSSAYEQYF
D: -
size: -
J: TRBJ2-7
V: TRBV10-3

DNA: TGTGCCAGCTCACCCGACAGGGTGGTTAATTCACCCCTCCACTTT
CDR3: CASSPDRVVNSPLHF
D: TRBD1
size: -
J: TRBJ1-6
V: TRBV18

DNA: TGTGCCAGCAGCCAAGGGTCGGGGCAGACCTACGAGCAGTACTTC
CDR3: CASSQGSGQTYEQYF
D: -
size: -
J: TRBJ2-7
V: TRBV4-2

DNA: TGTGCCAGTACTGAGGGAACCGGCACTGAAGCTTTCTTT
CDR3: CASTEGTGTEAFF
D: -
size: -
J: TRBJ1-1
V: TRBV12-3/TRBV12-4

DNA: TGTGCCAGCAGGAGCTCTGGAAACACCATATATTTT
CDR3: CASRSSGNTIYF
D: -
size: -
J: TRBJ1-3
V: TRBV27

DNA: TGTGCCAGCAGCCAAGACAGGCGGCGGACAGGGGTGGGCTACGAGCAGTACTTC
CDR3: CASSQDRRRTGVGYEQYF
D: TRBD1
size: -
J: TRBJ2-7
V: TRBV14

DNA: TGTGCCAGCATCAACTCCGGGACTAGCAAGCAGTTCTTC
CDR3: CASINSGTSKQFF
D: TRBD2
size: -
J: TRBJ2-1
V: TRBV25-1

DNA: TGCGCCAGCAGCCAATTCGGGGGGGAGACAGATACGCAGTATTTT
CDR3: CASSQFGGETDTQYF
D: TRBD2
size: -
J: TRBJ2-3
V: TRBV4-1

DNA: TGCGCCAGCAGTACGACCAGGGTGCGCTACGAGCAGTACTTC
CDR3: CASSTTRVRYEQYF
D: -
size: -
J: TRBJ2-7
V: TRBV5-1